These 9 T cell receptor beta chains share one sample of origin, sequenced in a study of cytomegalovirus exposure and HLA in healthy donors. Researchers ran the PCR with 60 Vbeta and 13 Jbeta primers. The protocol was immunoSEQ multiplex PCR, while the TCRdb copy is restricted to in-frame clones and leaves out a portion. The table shows about 98,000 clones, with about 80% occurring only once. The sample consisted of PBMCs. Receptors were obtained from a female donor in good health and CMV-seropositive.

V usage is TRBV5-1 and J usage is TRBJ1-1; D call uncertain. The CDR3 is 13 amino acids. Germline values: CDR1 SGHRS, CDR2 YFSETQ. Trimming stripped 0 bases from V and 4 bases from J, with 7 bases between. Written as DNA, the CDR3 is TGCGCCAGCAGCTTGGGCGGGGTCACTGAAGCTTTCTTT. Protein product: CASSLGGVTEAFF.

The chain links TRBV5-6 to TRBJ2-1; 11 bases align to TRBD2. The ends lost 4 bases at V and 3 bases at J; junction bases unmatched: 3. Per the germline V gene, CDR1 is SGHDT and CDR2 is YYEEEE. This CDR3 region has 15 residues. Here the CDR3 reads CASSPGTSGYNEQFF. For the CDR3, the DNA is TGTGCCAGCAGCCCCGGGACTAGCGGCTACAATGAGCAGTTCTTC.

The CDR3 sequence is CASSLSSYEQYF. CDR3 DNA: TGTGCCAGCAGTCTCTCCTCCTACGAGCAGTACTTC. This chain links TRBV2 with TRBJ2-7; D uncertain. Germline loops: CDR1 SNHLY, CDR2 FYNNEI. V lost 5 bases to trimming and J lost 0 bases, with 5 bases between them. CDR3 size: 12 residues.

The V gene is TRBV10-1, the J gene TRBJ2-1; a weak D match, TRBD2 (6 bases). The CDR3 sequence is 13 residues long. The germline V and J ends were trimmed by 4 bases and 9 bases, with 13 bases remaining between them. CDR1 WNHNN and CDR2 SYGVQD come from the germline V gene (reference sequence). CDR3 sequence: CASSVEGHGEQFF. For the CDR3, the DNA is TGCGCCAGCAGTGTGGAGGGGCATGGTGAGCAGTTCTTC.

The sample holds one count of this clone. This chain links TRBV6-5 with TRBJ2-5, with D perhaps matching TRBD1 (5 bases). The V end was cut by 6 bases, the J end by 5 bases, with 10 bases between. Germline CDR1 reads MNHEY; CDR2 reads SVGAGI. This CDR3 is built from 12 residues. Here the CDR3 reads CASSPGWETQYF. The CDR3 DNA follows: TGTGCCAGCAGCCCAGGGTGGGAGACCCAGTACTTC.

This clone was detected once. This chain uses TRBV11-2 with TRBJ2-1; 10 positions agree with TRBD2. Trimming cost V 3 bases and J 3 bases; bases outside gene matches: 2. CDR1 is SGHAT, CDR2 FQNNGV, per germline. The CDR3 has 15 amino acids. In DNA, the CDR3 is TGTGCCAGCAGCTTCAGCGGGGGGGACTACAATGAGCAGTTCTTC. This translates into CASSFSGGDYNEQFF.

This sequence joins TRBV6-1 and TRBJ2-5, with 7 bases matching TRBD2. V trimming: 9 bases; J trimming: 5 bases; junction bases outside the gene matches: 6. The V gene's germline CDR1 is MNHNS and CDR2 SASEGT. The CDR3 runs to 12 residues. The chain's CDR3 is CARGLVMETQYF. As DNA, the CDR3 is TGTGCCAGAGGACTAGTCATGGAGACCCAGTACTTC.

CDR3 region: CASSDGRKETQYF. As DNA, the CDR3 is TGTGCCAGCAGTGATGGCAGGAAAGAGACCCAGTACTTC. V usage is TRBV2 and J usage is TRBJ2-5, with no clear D. This CDR3 contains 13 residues. Per the germline V gene, CDR1 is SNHLY and CDR2 is FYNNEI. V was cut by 3 bases and J by 3 bases, with 8 bases left in between. Combining the CDR3 with reference TRBV2 and TRBJ2-5 gives the whole variable domain EPEVTQTPSHQVTQMGQEVILRCVPISNHLYFYWYRQILGQKVEFLVSFYNNEISEKSEIFDDQFSVERPDGSNFTLKIRSTKLEDSAMYFCASSDGRKETQYFGPGTRLLVL.

V and J are TRBV6-1 and TRBJ2-7; 7 nucleotides align to TRBD1. J lost 7 bases, V lost 4 bases, and 13 bases had no gene match. CDR3 length: 15 amino acids. Germline V CDR1 and CDR2: MNHNS, SASEGT. The CDR3 here is CASSVYRDRVGEQYF. Here the CDR3 DNA reads TGTGCCAGCAGTGTCTATCGAGACAGGGTGGGGGAGCAGTACTTC.